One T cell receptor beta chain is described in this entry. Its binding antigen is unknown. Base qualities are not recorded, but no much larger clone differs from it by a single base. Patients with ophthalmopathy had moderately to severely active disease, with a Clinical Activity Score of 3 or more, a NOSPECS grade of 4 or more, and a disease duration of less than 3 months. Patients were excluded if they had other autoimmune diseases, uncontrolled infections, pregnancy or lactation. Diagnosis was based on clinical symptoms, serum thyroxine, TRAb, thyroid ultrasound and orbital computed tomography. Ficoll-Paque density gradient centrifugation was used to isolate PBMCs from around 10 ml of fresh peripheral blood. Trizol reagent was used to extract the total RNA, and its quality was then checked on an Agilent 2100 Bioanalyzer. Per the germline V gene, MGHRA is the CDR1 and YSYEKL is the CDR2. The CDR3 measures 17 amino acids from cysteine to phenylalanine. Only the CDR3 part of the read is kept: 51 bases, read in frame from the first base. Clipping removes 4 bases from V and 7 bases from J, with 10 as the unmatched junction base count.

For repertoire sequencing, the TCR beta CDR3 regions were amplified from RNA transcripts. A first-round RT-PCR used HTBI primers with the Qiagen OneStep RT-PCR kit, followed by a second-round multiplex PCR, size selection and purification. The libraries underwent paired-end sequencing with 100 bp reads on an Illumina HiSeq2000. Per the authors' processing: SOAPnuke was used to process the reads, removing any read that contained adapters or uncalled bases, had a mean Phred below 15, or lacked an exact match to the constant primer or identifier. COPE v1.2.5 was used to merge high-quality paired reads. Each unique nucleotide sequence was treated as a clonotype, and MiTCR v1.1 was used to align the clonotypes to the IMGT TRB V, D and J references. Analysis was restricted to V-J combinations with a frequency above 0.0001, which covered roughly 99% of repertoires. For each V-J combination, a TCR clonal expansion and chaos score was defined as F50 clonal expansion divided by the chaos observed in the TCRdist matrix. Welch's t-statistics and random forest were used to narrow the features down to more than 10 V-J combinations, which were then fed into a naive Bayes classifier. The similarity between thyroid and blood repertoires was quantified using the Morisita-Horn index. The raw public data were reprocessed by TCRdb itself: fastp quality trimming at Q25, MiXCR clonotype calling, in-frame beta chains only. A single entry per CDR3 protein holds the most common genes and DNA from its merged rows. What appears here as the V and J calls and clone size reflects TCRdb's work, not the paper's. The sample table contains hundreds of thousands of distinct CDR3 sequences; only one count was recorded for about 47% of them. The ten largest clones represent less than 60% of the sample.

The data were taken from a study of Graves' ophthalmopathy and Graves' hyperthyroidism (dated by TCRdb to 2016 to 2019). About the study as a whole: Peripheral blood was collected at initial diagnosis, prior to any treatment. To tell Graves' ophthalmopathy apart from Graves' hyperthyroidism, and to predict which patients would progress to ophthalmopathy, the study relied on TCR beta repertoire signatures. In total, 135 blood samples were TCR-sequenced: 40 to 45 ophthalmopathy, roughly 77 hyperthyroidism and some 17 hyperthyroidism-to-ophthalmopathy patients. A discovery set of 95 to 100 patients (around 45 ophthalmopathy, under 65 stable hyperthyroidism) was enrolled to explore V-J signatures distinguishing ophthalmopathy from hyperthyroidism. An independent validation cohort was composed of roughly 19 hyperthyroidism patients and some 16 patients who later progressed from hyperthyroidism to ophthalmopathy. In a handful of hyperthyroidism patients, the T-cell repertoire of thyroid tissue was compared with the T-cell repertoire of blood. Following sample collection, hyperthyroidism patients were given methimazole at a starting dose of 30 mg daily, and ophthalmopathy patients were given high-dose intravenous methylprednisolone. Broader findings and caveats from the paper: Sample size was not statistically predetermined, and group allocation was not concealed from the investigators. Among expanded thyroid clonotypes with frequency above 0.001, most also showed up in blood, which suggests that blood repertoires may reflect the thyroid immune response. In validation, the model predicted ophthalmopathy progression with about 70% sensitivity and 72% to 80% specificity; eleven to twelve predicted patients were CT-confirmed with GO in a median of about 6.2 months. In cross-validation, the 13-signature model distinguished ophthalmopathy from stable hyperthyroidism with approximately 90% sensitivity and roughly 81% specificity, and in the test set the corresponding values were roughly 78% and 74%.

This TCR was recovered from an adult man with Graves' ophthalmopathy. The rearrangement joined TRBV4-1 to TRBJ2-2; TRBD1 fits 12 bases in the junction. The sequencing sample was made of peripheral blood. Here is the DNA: TGCGCCAGCAGCCGATATAGCGGGACAGGGGGCCTCGGGGAGCTGTTTTTT. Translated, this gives CASSRYSGTGGLGELFF.